The entry below describes one T cell receptor (beta chain). As yet, its antigen is unknown. The CDR3 totals 15 residues. V was cut by 10 bases and J by 4 bases, with 20 bases left in between. Per germline, CDR1 LNHDA and CDR2 SQIVND (reference sequence). The source of the sample is a study of blood T cells in healthy people across ages. Study outcomes and limitations: Naive T cell percentage showed a strong correlation with the diversity of TCR beta.

The authors ran a second PCR of about 7 to 11 cycles using a sample-barcoded 5' primer and a J-beta primer mix. One entry per CDR3 protein results from TCRdb running MiXCR on the 5' RACE reads. The profile shows over 450,000 distinct CDR3 sequences, nearly 25% of them singletons. This sample also belongs to another study, concerning T cells of mothers and their children. Turning to that study: Mothers and children who were related shared slightly more overlap than unrelated pairs, but not significantly more.

The chain combines TRBV19 with TRBJ2-1, with D maybe TRBD2 (6 bases). The sequence was collected from a boy aged 5 to 17 in good health. Sequenced material: blood. The chain's CDR3 is CATQKMAGPYNEQFF. The CDR3 region has the DNA TGTGCCACCCAAAAGATGGCGGGGCCTTACAATGAGCAGTTCTTC.